A single sample gave rise to the 9 T cell receptor beta chains below, sequenced in a study of blood T cell repertoires in COVID-19. TCRdb's table, derived via immunoSEQ multiplex PCR, lists solely in-frame clones and lacks some. Of about 60,000 clones in the sample, 79% were seen once. Input material: peripheral blood. These receptors were obtained from a woman between 65 and 79 years old with acute or convalescent COVID-19.

The rearrangement uses TRBV15 and TRBJ1-3, with D maybe TRBD1 (6 bases). The CDR3 is made up of 13 amino acids. Germline CDR1 reads LNHNV; CDR2 reads YYDKDF (reference sequence). The V end was cut by 3 bases, the J end by 4 bases, with 7 bases between. The CDR3 spells CATSRDSGNTIYF. In nucleotides, the CDR3 is TGTGCCACCAGCAGGGACAGCGGAAACACCATATATTTT.

The chain joins TRBV5-1 to TRBJ2-1; TRBD1 matches at 7 bases. After removal of 5 bases from V and 5 bases from J, the junction contained 7 bases not matched to a gene. CDR1 is SGHRS and CDR2 is YFSETQ in the germline V gene. The CDR3 is made up of 14 amino acids. CDR3 region: CASSLAQGDNEQFF. DNA of the CDR3: TGCGCCAGCAGTCTCGCCCAGGGGGACAATGAGCAGTTCTTC.

The chain employs TRBV27 and TRBJ2-1, with 10 bases identical to TRBD1. Trimming cost V 2 bases and J 12 bases; bases outside gene matches: 10. The CDR3 has 15 amino acids. Germline values: CDR1 MNHEY, CDR2 SMNVEV (reference sequence). The CDR3 sequence: CASSLGDRGWRVQFF. CDR3 DNA sequence: TGTGCCAGCAGTTTAGGGGACAGGGGATGGCGTGTGCAGTTCTTC.

This sequence joins TRBV11-2 and TRBJ2-7; D gene ambiguous. This CDR3 spans 13 amino acids. Germline V CDR1 and CDR2: SGHAT, FQNNGV. Trimming cost V 5 bases and J 0 bases, with 8 bases left between them. CDR3 sequence reads: CASSAWSSYEQYF. CDR3 in DNA: TGTGCCAGCAGCGCCTGGAGCTCCTACGAGCAGTACTTC.

The chain recombines TRBV9 with TRBJ2-5, with TRBD2 identical over 10 bases. V shed 3 bases, J shed 5 bases, and the junction held 4 bases outside the gene matches. Germline V lookup: CDR1 SGDLS, CDR2 YYNGEE. The CDR3 has 14 amino acids. The CDR3 nucleotides are TGTGCCAGCAGCGCGCTAGCGGGGGTGGAGACCCAGTACTTC. This gives the protein CASSALAGVETQYF. Drawing the rest from reference TRBV9 and TRBJ2-5, the complete variable domain is DSGVTQTPKHLITATGQRVTLRCSPRSGDLSVYWYQQSLDQGLQFLIQYYNGEERAKGNILERFSAQQFPDLHSELNLSSLELGDSALYFCASSALAGVETQYFGPGTRLLVL.

V usage is TRBV7-8 and J usage is TRBJ1-2; TRBD1 matches at 10 bases. Germline V gene lookup returns CDR1 SGHVS and CDR2 FQNEAQ. The CDR3 sequence is 15 residues long. Losses at the gene ends were 2 bases for V and 4 bases for J; bases not matched to a gene: 4. This chain's CDR3 is CASSLTRTGGYGYTF. The DNA of the CDR3 is TGTGCCAGCAGCTTAACCCGGACAGGGGGCTATGGCTACACCTTC.

This chain connects TRBV10-2 to TRBJ1-4, with D maybe TRBD1 (5 bases). From germline, CDR1 is WSHSY and CDR2 SAAADI. The CDR3 totals 14 residues. Trimming took 7 bases from V and 8 from J, leaving 17 bases between them. The CDR3 loop reads CASTPGGGGEKLFF. Here the CDR3 DNA reads TGCGCCAGCACCCCCGGGGGGGGAGGAGAAAAACTGTTTTTT.

V and J are TRBV10-3 and TRBJ1-6, with D maybe TRBD1 (6 bases). Germline V lookup: CDR1 ENHRY, CDR2 SYGVKD. Trimming stripped 4 bases from V and 5 bases from J, with 6 bases between. This CDR3 is 13 amino acids long. CDR3 loop: CAISGTDNSPLHF. CDR3 nucleotides: TGTGCCATCAGTGGGACAGATAATTCACCCCTCCACTTT.

V gene TRBV12-5 combines with J gene TRBJ2-3; 7 bases agree with TRBD2. The V gene end was trimmed by 1 base and the J gene end by 4 bases; junction bases not matched to a gene: 5. The CDR3 length is 15 residues. Germline V CDR1 and CDR2: LGHNT, FRNRAP. CDR3 sequence reads: CASGLDSGFSDTQYF. As DNA, the CDR3 is TGTGCTAGTGGTTTGGATAGCGGGTTTTCAGATACGCAGTATTTT.